The TCR beta chain described here comes from a study of OX40 agonist ivuxolimab in advanced cancers. Study as a whole: Partial responses occurred in Three dose-escalation patients, one with hepatocellular carcinoma and two with cutaneous melanoma.

The CDR3 loop spans 15 amino acids. V dropped 6 bases and J dropped 3 bases, with 15 bases sitting between them. Germline V CDR1 and CDR2: SGHDN, FVKESK. Profiling relied on immunoSEQ multiplex PCR, and the TCRdb table lists in-frame clones only, not all of them. This sample carries tens of thousands of clones, about 85% of them seen once, and the ten largest clones take 2% to 2.5%. The TCR comes from an adult with an advanced solid tumor such as melanoma, head and neck, liver or kidney cancer. The chain carries TRBV14 and TRBJ2-1; D gene unclear. The starting material was CD4+ or CD8+ T cells sorted from blood, obtained in a trial of the OX40 agonist ivuxolimab. The CDR3 reads CASSFVRSYYNEQFF. The CDR3, as DNA: TGTGCCAGCAGTTTTGTCCGTTCTTACTACAATGAGCAGTTCTTC.